These T cell receptor beta chains were read from a single sample in a study of blood T cell repertoires in COVID-19. TCRdb's copy holds only in-frame clones and misses some; the assay was immunoSEQ multiplex PCR. The table lists approximately 180,000 clones, 85% to 90% of them singletons. Sequenced material: peripheral blood. The receptors originated from a woman in her seventies with COVID-19, enrolled during active disease. Both conserved end residues are part of each CDR3. A D gene is named only where the DNA matches it firmly. Size tells how often a clone was seen (once, few, many) or the class of an expanded clone, and some rows leave it out.

TRBV9	.	.	TRBJ2-3	TGTGCCAGCAGCGTAGGAGGCAGCACTAGCACAGATACGCAGTATTTT	CASSVGGSTSTDTQYF
TRBV25-1	few	.	TRBJ1-1	TGTGCCAGCAGTGAATTCGGGGAGTGGGCTGAAGCTTTCTTT	CASSEFGEWAEAFF
TRBV9	.	TRBD1	TRBJ1-5	TGTGCCAGCAGCCTGACAGGGAGTCAGCCCCAGCATTTT	CASSLTGSQPQHF
TRBV19	.	.	TRBJ1-2	TGTGCCAGTAGCTTCGACTACCTTAGTGGCTACACCTTC	CASSFDYLSGYTF
TRBV19	.	.	TRBJ1-6	TGTGCCAGTAGTACCCTTCAAACAAATTCACCCCTCCACTTT	CASSTLQTNSPLHF
TRBV19	.	TRBD2	TRBJ2-1	TGTGCCAGTAGTAGGGTAGCGGGGAGCTGGGAGCAGTTCTTC	CASSRVAGSWEQFF
TRBV29-1	.	TRBD2	TRBJ2-1	TGCAGCGTTGAAGGGCTAGCGGGAGGTCTCAGGAATGAGCAGTTCTTC	CSVEGLAGGLRNEQFF
TRBV5-4	.	.	TRBJ2-7	TGTGCCAGCAGCCCAAGGGGCTACGAGCAGTACTTC	CASSPRGYEQYF
TRBV7-2	.	.	TRBJ2-6	TGTGCCAGCAGCAGACAGGCGCTCGGCTCTGGGGCCAACGTCCTGACTTTC	CASSRQALGSGANVLTF
TRBV6-5	.	.	TRBJ2-1	TGTGCCAGCAGTTACTTTACAGGGTTTGAGCAGTTCTTC	CASSYFTGFEQFF
TRBV5-1	.	TRBD1	TRBJ1-3	TGCGCCAGCAGCTCCCAGGGGGCGGGAAACACCATATATTTT	CASSSQGAGNTIYF
TRBV28	.	.	TRBJ1-6	TGTGCCAGCAGTTCCCAGGGAAGGAGCTCCTATAATTCACCCCTCCACTTT	CASSSQGRSSYNSPLHF
TRBV5-6	few	TRBD1	TRBJ1-2	TGTGCCAGCAGCTTGGGTCCCGGGACAGGGAACTATGGCTACACCTTC	CASSLGPGTGNYGYTF
TRBV6-6	.	TRBD1	TRBJ2-1	TGTGCCAGCAGCCCCCGGGACAGGGGGCGCGATGAGCAGTTCTTC	CASSPRDRGRDEQFF
TRBV24-1	once	.	TRBJ2-5	TGTGCCACCAGTGACCCCTCACGGGGTCAGCCCCGGGAGACCCAGTACTTC	CATSDPSRGQPRETQYF
TRBV28	.	TRBD1	TRBJ2-6	TGTGCCAGCAGTGGGGGACAGGGGATGAGGGCCAACGTCCTGACTTTC	CASSGGQGMRANVLTF
TRBV2	.	TRBD1	TRBJ1-2	TGTGCCAGCAGTAGACAGGGTTTAGATGGCTACACCTTC	CASSRQGLDGYTF
TRBV30	.	.	TRBJ1-5	TGTGCCTGGGGGGGGCAGGGCCTCGGGCCCCAGCATTTT	CAWGGQGLGPQHF
TRBV5-4	.	TRBD1	TRBJ2-5	TGTGCCAGCAGCCCACGACAGGGAACGGAGACCCAGTACTTC	CASSPRQGTETQYF
TRBV28	many	TRBD2	TRBJ2-7	TGTGCCACCTTGGGACTTATAGCGGGAAACTCCTACGAGCAGTACTTC	CATLGLIAGNSYEQYF
TRBV9	.	.	TRBJ2-5	TGTGCCAGCAGCGTAGCTCCGAGAACCCAAGAGACCCAGTACTTC	CASSVAPRTQETQYF
TRBV27	once	TRBD1	TRBJ1-6	TGTGCCAGCCGGGACAGGGGACGTTCACCCCTCCACTTT	CASRDRGRSPLHF
TRBV2	.	TRBD1	TRBJ2-6	TGTGCCAGCAGGGACAGGACAGGGGTGGCCAACGTCCTGACTTTC	CASRDRTGVANVLTF
TRBV2	.	.	TRBJ1-4	TGTGCCAGCAGTGAGGGGACGGGAGAAACTAATGAAAAACTGTTTTTT	CASSEGTGETNEKLFF
TRBV5-1	.	TRBD1	TRBJ2-3	TGCGCCAGCAGCTTGGCGACAGGGGGACAAACGCAGTATTTT	CASSLATGGQTQYF
TRBV19	.	.	TRBJ1-1	TGTGCCGCAGCCCCGGGACACCTGAACACTGAAGCTTTCTTT	CAAAPGHLNTEAFF
TRBV6-5	few	TRBD1	TRBJ1-4	TGTGCCAGCAGTCGGATAGGACAGGGCGGTGAAAAACTGTTTTTT	CASSRIGQGGEKLFF